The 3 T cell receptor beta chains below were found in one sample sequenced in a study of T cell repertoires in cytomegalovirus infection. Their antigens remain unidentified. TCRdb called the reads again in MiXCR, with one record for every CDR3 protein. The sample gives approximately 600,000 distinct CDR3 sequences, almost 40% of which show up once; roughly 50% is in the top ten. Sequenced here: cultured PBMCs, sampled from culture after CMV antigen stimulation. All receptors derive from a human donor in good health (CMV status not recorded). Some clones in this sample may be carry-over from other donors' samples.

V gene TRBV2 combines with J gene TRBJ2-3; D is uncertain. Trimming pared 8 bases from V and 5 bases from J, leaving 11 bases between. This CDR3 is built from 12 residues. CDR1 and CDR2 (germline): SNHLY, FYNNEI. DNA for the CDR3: TGTGCCAGCCCCCGCGGCAAAGATACGCAGTATTTT. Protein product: CASPRGKDTQYF.

The CDR3 bases are TGTGCCAGCAGCTCCTGGGGAGGTGAGGGCAATCAGCCCCAGCATTTT. As protein: CASSSWGGEGNQPQHF. The V call is TRBV7-9, the J call TRBJ1-5, with D unresolved. This CDR3 comprises 16 residues. Deletions cut 4 bases from V and 2 bases from J, with 15 bases between. The germline V gene encodes CDR1 SEHNR and CDR2 FQNEAQ (reference sequence). The complete variable domain, with remaining parts taken from reference TRBV7-9 and TRBJ1-5, reads DTGVSQNPRHKITKRGQNVTFRCDPISEHNRLYWYRQTLGQGPEFLTYFQNEAQLEKSRLLSDRFSAERPKGSFSTLEIQRTEQGDSAMYLCASSSWGGEGNQPQHFGDGTRLSIL.

CDR3 in amino acids: CASLPTSGSIYEQYF. CDR3 bases: TGTGCCAGCTTACCGACTAGCGGGAGTATCTACGAGCAGTACTTC. The chain couples TRBV7-9 to TRBJ2-7; 12 nucleotides align to TRBD2. The V gene end was trimmed by 8 bases and the J gene end by 3 bases; junction bases not matched to a gene: 8. Germline V CDR1 and CDR2: SEHNR, FQNEAQ (reference sequence). The length of the CDR3 is 15 residues.